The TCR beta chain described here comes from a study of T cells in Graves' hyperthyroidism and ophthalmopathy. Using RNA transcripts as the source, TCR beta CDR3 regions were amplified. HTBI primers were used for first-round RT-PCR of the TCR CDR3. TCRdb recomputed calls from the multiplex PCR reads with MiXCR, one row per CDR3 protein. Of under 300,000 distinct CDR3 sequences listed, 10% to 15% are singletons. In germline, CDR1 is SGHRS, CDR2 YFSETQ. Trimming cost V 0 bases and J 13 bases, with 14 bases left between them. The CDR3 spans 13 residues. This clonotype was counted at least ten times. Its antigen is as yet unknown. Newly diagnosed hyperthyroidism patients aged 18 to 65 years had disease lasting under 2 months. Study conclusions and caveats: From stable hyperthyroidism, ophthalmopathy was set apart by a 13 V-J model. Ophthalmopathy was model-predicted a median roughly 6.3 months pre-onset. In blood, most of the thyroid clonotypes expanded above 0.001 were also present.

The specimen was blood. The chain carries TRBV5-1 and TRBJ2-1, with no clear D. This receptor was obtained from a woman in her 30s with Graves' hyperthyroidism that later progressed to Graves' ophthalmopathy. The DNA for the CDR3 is TGCGCCAGCAGCTTGGAGTCCGGTTTGTCCCAGTTCTTC. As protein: CASSLESGLSQFF.